The clone carrying this T cell receptor (beta chain) was recorded at least ten times. The data originate from a study of naive and memory T cell subsets. Separate alpha and beta amplification began at the second PCR step. CD4 T cells were positively selected, then CD8 T cells from the CD4-negative fraction. Both TRBC1 and TRBC2 were covered by a beta constant-region primer of two equimolar oligonucleotides. One entry per CDR3 protein, called by TCRdb with MiXCR from the UMI-ligation and nested PCR reads. Of 100,000 or so distinct CDR3 sequences in the sample, around 6.5% were seen once. Sequencing was done on a sample of central memory CD4+ T cells from blood. The clonotype was recovered from a human donor in good health.

The CDR3 sequence: CASSGDYGYTF. The CDR3 nucleotides read TGTGCCAGCAGTGGGGACTATGGCTACACCTTC. The chain has TRBV6-5 and TRBJ1-2; no definite D call. The germline V gene has CDR1 MNHEY and CDR2 SVGAGI. There are 11 residues in the CDR3. V was trimmed by 5 bases and J by 3 bases, leaving 4 bases between them.